This TCR beta chain came from a study of T cells in localized non-small cell lung cancer. Study-wide results and caveats: As only one tumor region underwent sequencing, heterogeneity remains possible. Uninvolved adjacent lung had higher T cell clonality than tumor and all other tissues. The appearance of a median approximately 61 of the top 100 tumor clones was seen in adjacent lung. Greater blood T cell density accompanied longer overall survival.

Repertoires were generated with immunoSEQ multiplex PCR, while TCRdb's copy carries only in-frame clones and drops some. The data show about 21,000 clones, around 89% seen once. In germline, CDR1 is MDHEN, CDR2 SYDVKM. Trimming took off 7 bases at V and 6 bases at J, with 25 bases between the two ends. There are 17 residues in the CDR3. A word on this clone: Its specificity is not known.

This chain uses TRBV28 with TRBJ1-5; D possibly corresponds to TRBD1 (5 bases). This TCR was recovered from a man aged 40 to 69 with stage I lung adenocarcinoma. The sample consisted of peripheral blood, taken before any cancer treatment. The CDR3: CASIQTGRAPGGQPQHF. The DNA for the CDR3 is TGTGCCAGCATCCAGACGGGCAGGGCACCGGGAGGTCAGCCCCAGCATTTT.